Shown below are 27 T cell receptor beta chains from a single sample sequenced in a study of cytomegalovirus exposure and HLA in healthy donors (dated by TCRdb to about 2017). The method behind the library was the immunoSEQ multiplex PCR assay. For the multiplex PCR, a mixture combining 60 forward primers for TCR Vbeta segments and 13 reverse primers for TCR Jbeta segments was used. The table comes from immuneACCESS by way of TCRdb, which keeps in-frame sequences with V and J called. Part of the clones is missing from these tables; in studies checked, under half for an unresolved V gene and the rest for unknown reasons. The sample table shows 170,000 or so clones, and roughly 80% are seen once. The ten largest account for 1.6% of the sample. Sequencing was performed on PBMCs. The receptors here all came from a man aged 50-60 years in good health and CMV-seronegative.

The rearrangement joins TRBV19 to TRBJ1-6; D unclear. CDR1 and CDR2 from the germline V gene are LNHDA and SQIVND (reference sequence). The CDR3 is made up of 15 amino acids. V lost 4 bases and J 6 bases, leaving 13 bases between the germline ends. CDR3 residues: CASSTSGSRNSPLHF. The CDR3 DNA reads TGTGCCAGTAGTACCTCGGGATCCCGTAATTCACCCCTCCACTTT.

The rearrangement uses TRBV27 and TRBJ1-1, with 9 bases matching TRBD1. The CDR3 length is 17 residues. V shed 9 bases, J shed 5 bases, and the junction held 19 bases outside the gene matches. Germline CDR1 is MNHEY and CDR2 is SMNVEV (reference sequence). The CDR3 is CASSLKPGQGLGTEAFF. The CDR3 DNA reads TGTGCCAGTTCATTAAAACCGGGACAGGGCTTGGGGACTGAAGCTTTCTTT.

This clone came up once. This chain joins TRBV6-4 and TRBJ2-3; 9 bases map to TRBD2. V lost 5 bases to trimming and J lost 1 base; unmatched junction nucleotides: 7. The CDR3 is made up of 16 amino acids. The germline V gene has CDR1 MRHNA and CDR2 SNTAGT. This CDR3 reads CASSPRGLARTDTQYF. For the CDR3, the DNA is TGTGCCAGCAGTCCACGCGGACTAGCGCGCACAGATACGCAGTATTTT.

This clone was observed a single time. The chain has TRBV19 and TRBJ2-3; 7 bases fit TRBD2. The CDR3 is 16 amino acids. V lost 6 bases, J lost 0 bases, and 9 bases stayed unmatched. Germline V lookup: CDR1 LNHDA, CDR2 SQIVND (reference sequence). The CDR3 DNA follows: TGTGCCAGTAGACCGACTAGCTCATTTAGCACAGATACGCAGTATTTT. Protein sequence: CASRPTSSFSTDTQYF.

As for this clone: This sample includes further DNA sequences coding for the same CDR3. Here the CDR3 DNA reads TGTGCCAGCAGTTACGCGGGCTACGAGCAGTACTTC. It yields the protein CASSYAGYEQYF. This chain joins TRBV6-5 and TRBJ2-7; maybe TRBD2 (5 bases). This CDR3 is built from 12 residues. V shed 2 bases and J shed 3 bases, with 5 bases lying between them. Germline-derived CDR1 and CDR2 are MNHEY and SVGAGI.

V usage is TRBV6-5 and J usage is TRBJ2-5, with D possibly TRBD2 on 6 matching bases. The CDR3 has 15 residues. From germline, CDR1 is MNHEY and CDR2 SVGAGI. Trimming pared 0 bases from V and 0 bases from J, leaving 8 bases between. CDR3 in amino acids: CASSYSWGDQETQYF. The CDR3 nucleotides read TGTGCCAGCAGTTACTCGTGGGGGGACCAAGAGACCCAGTACTTC.

This rearrangement joins TRBV6-6 to TRBJ1-1, with D hard to call. V was shortened by 0 bases and J by 1 base, with 9 bases between the two germline ends. CDR1 is MNHNY, CDR2 SVGAGI, per germline (reference sequence). The CDR3 contains 15 residues. This CDR3 reads CASSYSGRENTEAFF. CDR3 sequence (DNA): TGTGCCAGCAGTTACTCCGGGCGGGAGAACACTGAAGCTTTCTTT.

V is TRBV30 and J is TRBJ1-3; a weak D match, TRBD1 (6 bases). The CDR3 has 15 residues. Trimming took off 3 bases at V and 2 bases at J, with 14 bases between the two ends. Looked up from germline, CDR1 is GTSNPN and CDR2 is SVGIG (reference sequence). CDR3 nucleotide sequence: TGTGCCTGGAGCCGCGGGGGGGCAACTGGAAACACCATATATTTT. As protein: CAWSRGGATGNTIYF. The entire variable domain, with the rest obtained from reference TRBV30 and TRBJ1-3, is as follows: SQTIHQWPATLVQPVGSPLSLECTVEGTSNPNLYWYRQAAGRGLQLLFYSVGIGQISSEVPQNLSASRPQDRQFILSSKKLLLSDSGFYLCAWSRGGATGNTIYFGEGSWLTVV.

V gene TRBV4-1 combines with J gene TRBJ2-3, with 7 positions matching TRBD2. The CDR3 totals 14 residues. CDR1 and CDR2 from the germline V gene are MGHRA and YSYEKL. V dropped 4 bases and J dropped 3; count of bases not matched to a gene: 4. For the CDR3, the DNA is TGCGCCAGCAGCCCACGGGAGGCTACAGATACGCAGTATTTT. It specifies CASSPREATDTQYF.

The chain is built from TRBV7-2 and TRBJ2-7, with no clear D. CDR3 length: 15 amino acids. Germline assignment: CDR1 SGHTA and CDR2 FQGNSA. V lost 0 bases and J lost 3, with 12 bases in between. The DNA for the CDR3 is TGTGCCAGCAGCTTAGCATCCTACGTTAGCTACGAGCAGTACTTC. Protein sequence: CASSLASYVSYEQYF.

This clone was seen once. The chain joins TRBV19 to TRBJ1-5; 7 bases agree with TRBD1. Germline values: CDR1 LNHDA, CDR2 SQIVND (reference sequence). V gave up 5 bases and J gave up 3 bases; unmatched junction bases: 13. This CDR3 comprises 17 residues. This CDR3 reads CASSHPAGGRVNQPQHF. Written as DNA, the CDR3 is TGTGCCAGTAGTCACCCAGCAGGGGGTAGGGTCAATCAGCCCCAGCATTTT.

The sample holds a few counts of this clone. The CDR3 sequence: CAISQTGGTNTEAFF. The CDR3 bases are TGTGCCATCAGCCAGACAGGGGGTACGAACACTGAAGCTTTCTTT. The chain is built from TRBV10-3 and TRBJ1-1, with TRBD1 identical over 9 bases. CDR1 and CDR2 (germline): ENHRY, SYGVKD. The CDR3 has 15 residues. The junction had 6 bases not matched to a gene; V was cut back by 6 bases and J by 1 base.

The V and J genes are TRBV6-6 and TRBJ1-1; D gene ambiguous. Germline-derived CDR1 and CDR2 are MNHNY and SVGAGI (reference sequence). The V end was cut by 6 bases, the J end by 2 bases, with 7 bases between. CDR3 length equals 12 residues. CDR3 in amino acids: CASRQSNTEAFF. CDR3 bases: TGTGCCAGCAGACAATCAAACACTGAAGCTTTCTTT.

The chain uses TRBV11-1 and TRBJ2-1; D might be TRBD1 (7 bases). Germline-derived CDR1 and CDR2 are SGHAT and FQDESV (reference sequence). V lost 7 bases and J 10 bases, leaving 20 bases between the germline ends. This CDR3 is 14 amino acids long. CDR3 DNA sequence: TGTGCCAGCACCCATCGGCAGGGGGGAGGCGAGCAGTTCTTC. Its protein is CASTHRQGGGEQFF. The whole variable domain, remainder taken from reference TRBV11-1 and TRBJ2-1, is EAEVAQSPRYKITEKSQAVAFWCDPISGHATLYWYRQILGQGPELLVQFQDESVVDDSQLPKDRFSAERLKGVDSTLKIQPAELGDSAMYLCASTHRQGGGEQFFGPGTRLTVL.

The V and J genes are TRBV7-2 and TRBJ1-2; no definite D call. CDR3 length: 14 residues. The V gene's germline CDR1 is SGHTA and CDR2 FQGNSA. V was trimmed by 2 bases and J by 3 bases, leaving 10 bases between them. CDR3 nucleotide sequence: TGTGCCAGCAGCTTAAACGACATCCACTATGGCTACACCTTC. Translating gives CASSLNDIHYGYTF.

The chain has TRBV9 and TRBJ2-3; 10 bases align to TRBD2. V trimming: 3 bases; J trimming: 6 bases; junction bases outside the gene matches: 22. Germline V gene lookup returns CDR1 SGDLS and CDR2 YYNGEE. The CDR3 has 20 amino acids. The CDR3 bases are TGTGCCAGCAGCGACCCGACAAGCACAGCGGGAGGGCCAAGTCTCGATACGCAGTATTTT. Encoded protein: CASSDPTSTAGGPSLDTQYF.

The chain carries TRBV19 and TRBJ2-1; 14 nucleotides line up with TRBD2. The ends lost 3 bases at V and 7 bases at J; junction bases unmatched: 5. Germline values: CDR1 LNHDA, CDR2 SQIVND (reference sequence). The CDR3 extends over 16 amino acids. The CDR3 region is CASSMERLAGGNEQFF. The CDR3 DNA reads as TGTGCCAGTAGTATGGAAAGACTAGCGGGAGGGAATGAGCAGTTCTTC.

This rearrangement joins TRBV5-8 to TRBJ2-5; D gene uncertain. The J call is doubtful: the DNA matches TRBJ2-7 better. The CDR3 is made up of 12 amino acids. Looked up from germline, CDR1 is SGHTS and CDR2 is YDEGEE. CDR3 in amino acids: CASSYDIFEQYF. The CDR3, as DNA: TGTGCCAGCAGCTACGACATCTTCGAGCAGTACTTC.

The V gene is TRBV18, the J gene TRBJ1-6; D remains unclear. Germline CDR1 reads KGHSH; CDR2 reads LQKENI. Trimming removed 6 bases at V and 4 bases at J, with 13 bases between. The CDR3 loop spans 15 amino acids. The CDR3 region is CASSPDTVYNSPLHF. The CDR3 DNA sequence: TGTGCCAGCTCCCCAGACACCGTTTATAATTCACCCCTCCACTTT.

This chain joins TRBV19 and TRBJ1-2; 7 bases are shared with TRBD1. Germline lookup yields CDR1 LNHDA and CDR2 SQIVND (reference sequence). V gave up 7 bases and J gave up 3 bases; unmatched junction bases: 14. CDR3 length: 16 residues. The CDR3 DNA follows: TGTGCCAGTACAACAGGGGCGGGTGGAGTTGACTATGGCTACACCTTC. Amino acids: CASTTGAGGVDYGYTF.

This sequence joins TRBV11-3 and TRBJ2-3; 9 bases are a match to TRBD2. The CDR3 runs to 17 residues. Germline assignment: CDR1 SGHNT and CDR2 YENEEA. V shed 1 base and J 2 bases; nucleotides not matched to a gene: 7. The CDR3 is CASSLGIGGGATDTQYF. The CDR3 nucleotides are TGTGCCAGCAGCTTAGGTATCGGCGGGGGGGCCACAGATACGCAGTATTTT.

This chain uses TRBV7-9 with TRBJ2-2; tentatively, D is TRBD1 (6 bases). V lost 2 bases and J lost 2, with 9 bases in between. This CDR3 spans 15 amino acids. Germline assignment: CDR1 SEHNR and CDR2 FQNEAQ (reference sequence). The CDR3 sequence is CASSLLGANTGELFF. CDR3 in DNA: TGTGCCAGCAGCTTATTGGGGGCTAACACCGGGGAGCTGTTTTTT.

This rearrangement joins TRBV7-8 to TRBJ2-2; 9 bases agree with TRBD1. Germline V gene sequence: CDR1 SGHVS, CDR2 FQNEAQ. CDR3 length: 17 amino acids. The V and J ends lost 4 bases and 0 bases, in that order; junction bases with no gene match: 6. CDR3 amino acids: CASSSPGTGSNTGELFF. The CDR3 DNA follows: TGTGCCAGCAGCTCTCCCGGGACAGGGTCGAACACCGGGGAGCTGTTTTTT.

This chain uses TRBV30 with TRBJ2-5; 10 bases line up with TRBD1. The J call may be in error: the DNA end matches TRBJ2-7 better. The germline V gene encodes CDR1 GTSNPN and CDR2 SVGIG (reference sequence). The CDR3 covers 13 residues. The CDR3 region has the DNA TGTGCCGCCGATGACAGGGGGCCTTACGAGCAGTACTTC. Its translation is CAADDRGPYEQYF.

The chain links TRBV14 to TRBJ2-5, with D possibly being TRBD2 (6 bases). Germline loops: CDR1 SGHDN, CDR2 FVKESK. The CDR3 has 14 residues. Trimming stripped 3 bases from V and 5 bases from J, with 13 bases between. CDR3 DNA sequence: TGTGCCAGCAGCCAGGTTAGCGGCGGGGAGACCCAGTACTTC. It specifies CASSQVSGGETQYF.

The chain combines TRBV7-6 with TRBJ1-1; maybe TRBD1 (5 bases). V gave up 5 bases and J gave up 1 base, with 8 bases separating them. The CDR3 covers 13 residues. Germline-derived CDR1 and CDR2 are SGHVS and FNYEAQ. This chain's CDR3 is CASSTQGNTEAFF. CDR3 coding DNA: TGTGCCAGCAGCACTCAGGGGAACACTGAAGCTTTCTTT.

The chain couples TRBV4-2 to TRBJ2-3, with a possible D match to TRBD1 (6 bases). Looked up from germline, CDR1 is LGHNA and CDR2 is YNFKEQ. V was clipped by 1 base and J by 6 bases, with 20 bases between them. This CDR3 spans 17 amino acids. The CDR3: CASSQGYRQGLLDTQYF. CDR3 sequence (DNA): TGTGCCAGCAGCCAAGGGTACAGGCAGGGGCTTTTGGATACGCAGTATTTT.